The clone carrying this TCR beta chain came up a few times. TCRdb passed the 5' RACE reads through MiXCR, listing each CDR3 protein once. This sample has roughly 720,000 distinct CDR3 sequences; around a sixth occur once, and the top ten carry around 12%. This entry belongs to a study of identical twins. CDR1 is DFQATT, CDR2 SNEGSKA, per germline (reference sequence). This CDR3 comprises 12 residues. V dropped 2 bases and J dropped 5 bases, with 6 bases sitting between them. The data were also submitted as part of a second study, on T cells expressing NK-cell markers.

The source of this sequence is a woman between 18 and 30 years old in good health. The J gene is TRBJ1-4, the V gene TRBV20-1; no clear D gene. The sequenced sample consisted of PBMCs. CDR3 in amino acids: CSARSRNEKLFF. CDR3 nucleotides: TGCAGTGCTAGATCCAGAAATGAAAAACTGTTTTTT.